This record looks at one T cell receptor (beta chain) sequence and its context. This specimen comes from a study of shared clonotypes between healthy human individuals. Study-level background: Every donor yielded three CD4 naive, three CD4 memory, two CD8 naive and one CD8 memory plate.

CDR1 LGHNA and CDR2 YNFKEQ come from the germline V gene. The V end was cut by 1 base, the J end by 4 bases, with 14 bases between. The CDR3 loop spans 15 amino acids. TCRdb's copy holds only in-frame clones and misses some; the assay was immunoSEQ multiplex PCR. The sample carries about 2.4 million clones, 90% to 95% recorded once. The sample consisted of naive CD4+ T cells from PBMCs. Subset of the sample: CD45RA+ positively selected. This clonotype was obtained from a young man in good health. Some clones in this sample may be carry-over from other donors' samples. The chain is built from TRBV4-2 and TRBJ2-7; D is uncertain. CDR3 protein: CASSQGGYGGYEQYF. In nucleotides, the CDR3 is TGTGCCAGCAGCCAAGGGGGTTACGGCGGTTACGAGCAGTACTTC.